What follows describes a single T cell receptor (beta chain). 60 Vbeta and 13 Jbeta primers were used in PCR. TCRdb's table, derived via immunoSEQ multiplex PCR, lists solely in-frame clones and lacks some. The table has approximately 59,000 clones, 62% seen once. The record originates from a study of cytomegalovirus exposure and HLA in healthy donors. V lost 6 bases to trimming and J lost 5 bases, with 10 bases between them. Germline assignment: CDR1 MNHEY and CDR2 SMNVEV (reference sequence). The CDR3 is 12 residues long. Sequenced material: PBMCs. This chain uses TRBV27 with TRBJ1-1; no clear D gene. The receptor was isolated from a man aged 25 to 40 in good health and CMV-seronegative. In DNA form, the CDR3 reads TGTGCCAGCAGCGAGGGCGCGACTGAAGCTTTCTTT. It yields the protein CASSEGATEAFF.